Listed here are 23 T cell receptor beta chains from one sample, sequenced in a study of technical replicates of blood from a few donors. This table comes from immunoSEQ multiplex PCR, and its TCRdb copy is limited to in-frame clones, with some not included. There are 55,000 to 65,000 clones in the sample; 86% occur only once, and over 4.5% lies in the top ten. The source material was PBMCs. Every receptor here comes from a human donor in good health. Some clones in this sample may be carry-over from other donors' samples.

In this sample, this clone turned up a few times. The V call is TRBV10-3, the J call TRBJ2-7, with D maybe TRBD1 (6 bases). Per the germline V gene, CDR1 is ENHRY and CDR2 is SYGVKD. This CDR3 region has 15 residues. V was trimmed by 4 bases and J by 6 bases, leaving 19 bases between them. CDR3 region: CAISATTGTTSEQYF. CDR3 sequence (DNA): TGTGCCATCAGTGCTACCACAGGGACGACCAGCGAGCAGTACTTC.

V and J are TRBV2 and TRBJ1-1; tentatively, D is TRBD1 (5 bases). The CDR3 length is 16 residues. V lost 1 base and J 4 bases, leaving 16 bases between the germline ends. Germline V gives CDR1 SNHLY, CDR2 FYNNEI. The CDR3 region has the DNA TGTGCCAGCAGTGAAGTTTATCCGGGAGGGACCACTGAAGCTTTCTTT. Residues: CASSEVYPGGTTEAFF.

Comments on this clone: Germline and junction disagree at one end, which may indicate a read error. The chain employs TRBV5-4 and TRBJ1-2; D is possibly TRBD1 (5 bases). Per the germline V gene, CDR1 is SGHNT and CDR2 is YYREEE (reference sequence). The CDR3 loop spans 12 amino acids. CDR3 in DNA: TGTGCCAGCAGCTCGTCCGGGACTCGTGGTGACTTC. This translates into CASSSSGTRGDF.

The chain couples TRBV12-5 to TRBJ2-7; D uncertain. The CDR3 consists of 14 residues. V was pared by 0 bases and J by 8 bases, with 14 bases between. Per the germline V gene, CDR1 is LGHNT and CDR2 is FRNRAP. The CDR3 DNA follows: TGTGCTAGTGGTTTGGTCCCAATAGCATCCCAGCAGTACTTC. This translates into CASGLVPIASQQYF.

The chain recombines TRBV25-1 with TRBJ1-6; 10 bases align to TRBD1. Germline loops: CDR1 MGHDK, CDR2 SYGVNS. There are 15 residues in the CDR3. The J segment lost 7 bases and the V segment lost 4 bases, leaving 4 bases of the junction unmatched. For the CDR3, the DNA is TGTGCCAGCAGTGGGGGACAGGGGAGCAATTCACCCCTCCACTTT. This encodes CASSGGQGSNSPLHF.

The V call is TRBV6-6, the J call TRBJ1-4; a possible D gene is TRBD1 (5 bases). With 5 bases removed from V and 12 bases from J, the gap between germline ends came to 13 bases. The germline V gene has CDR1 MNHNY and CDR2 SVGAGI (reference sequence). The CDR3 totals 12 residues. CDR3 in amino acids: CASSGGGRELFF. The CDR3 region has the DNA TGTGCCAGCAGTGGGGGGGGAAGGGAACTGTTTTTT.

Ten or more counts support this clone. This chain's CDR3 is CASNRQGANTEAFF. CDR3 nucleotides: TGTGCCAGTAACAGACAGGGGGCCAACACTGAAGCTTTCTTT. This chain links TRBV19 with TRBJ1-1; 10 bases agree with TRBD1. Looked up from germline, CDR1 is LNHDA and CDR2 is SQIVND (reference sequence). The V gene end was trimmed by 7 bases and the J gene end by 2 bases; junction bases not matched to a gene: 4. This CDR3 spans 14 amino acids.

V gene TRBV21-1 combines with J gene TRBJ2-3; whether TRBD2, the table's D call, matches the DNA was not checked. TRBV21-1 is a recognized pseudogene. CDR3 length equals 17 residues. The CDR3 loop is CASSKLAGRDHTDTQYF. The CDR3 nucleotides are TGTGCCAGCAGCAAACTAGCGGGACGAGACCACACAGATACGCAGTATTTT.

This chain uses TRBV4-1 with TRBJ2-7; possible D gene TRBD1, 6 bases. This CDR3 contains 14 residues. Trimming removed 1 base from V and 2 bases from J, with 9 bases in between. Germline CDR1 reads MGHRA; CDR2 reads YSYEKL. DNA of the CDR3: TGCGCCAGCAGCCAAGCGACAGGTACCTACGAGCAGTACTTC. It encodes CASSQATGTYEQYF.

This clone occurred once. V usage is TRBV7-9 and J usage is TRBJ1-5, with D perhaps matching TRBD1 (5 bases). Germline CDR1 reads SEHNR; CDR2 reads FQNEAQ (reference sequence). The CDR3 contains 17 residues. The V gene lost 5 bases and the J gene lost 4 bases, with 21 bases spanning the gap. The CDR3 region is CASSQGPGRDFNQPQHF. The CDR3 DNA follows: TGTGCCAGCAGCCAGGGCCCAGGCAGGGACTTTAATCAGCCCCAGCATTTT.

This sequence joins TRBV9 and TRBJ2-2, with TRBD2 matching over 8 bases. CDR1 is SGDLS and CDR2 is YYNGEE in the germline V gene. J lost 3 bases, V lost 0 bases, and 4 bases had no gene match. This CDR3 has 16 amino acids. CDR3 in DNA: TGTGCCAGCAGCGTAGATCCTAGCGGGTACACCGGGGAGCTGTTTTTT. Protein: CASSVDPSGYTGELFF.

CDR3 in amino acids: CASSEGQGAQETQYF. The CDR3 nucleotides are TGTGCCAGCAGCGAGGGACAGGGGGCACAGGAGACCCAGTACTTC. This chain joins TRBV7-8 and TRBJ2-5, with 12 bases that match TRBD1. The V gene end was trimmed by 5 bases and the J gene end by 5 bases; junction bases not matched to a gene: 6. The CDR3 has 15 residues. CDR1 is SGHVS and CDR2 is FQNEAQ in the germline V gene.

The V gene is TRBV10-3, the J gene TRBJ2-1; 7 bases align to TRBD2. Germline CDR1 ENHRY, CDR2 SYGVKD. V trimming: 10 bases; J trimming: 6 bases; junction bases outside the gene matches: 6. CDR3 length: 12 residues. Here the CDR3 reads CATGRAANEQFF. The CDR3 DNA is TGTGCCACGGGGAGGGCCGCCAATGAGCAGTTCTTC.

The CDR3: CASSWTANTGELFF. The CDR3 DNA reads TGTGCCAGCAGCTGGACAGCAAACACCGGGGAGCTGTTTTTT. This chain joins TRBV7-9 and TRBJ2-2; D may be TRBD1 (6 bases). V lost 4 bases to trimming and J lost 2 bases, with 8 bases between them. This CDR3 contains 14 residues. Germline V CDR1 and CDR2: SEHNR, FQNEAQ (reference sequence).

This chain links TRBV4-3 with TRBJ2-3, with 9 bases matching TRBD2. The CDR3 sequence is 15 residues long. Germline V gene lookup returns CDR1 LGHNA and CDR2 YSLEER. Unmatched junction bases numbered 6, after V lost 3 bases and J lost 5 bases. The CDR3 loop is CASSQIAGAGDTQYF. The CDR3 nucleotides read TGCGCCAGCAGCCAGATAGCGGGAGCGGGAGATACGCAGTATTTT.

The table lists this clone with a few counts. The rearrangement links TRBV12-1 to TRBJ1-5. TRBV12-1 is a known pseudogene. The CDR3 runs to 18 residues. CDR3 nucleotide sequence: TGTGCCAGCAGCTTTGCGGGGGGGCGAATGTCGAGCAATCAGCCCCAGCATTTT. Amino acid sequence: CASSFAGGRMSSNQPQHF.

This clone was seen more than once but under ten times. The CDR3 DNA is TGTGCTAGTGGTTTGGTACTAAGGACACCCCTCGGCTACACCTTC. Protein: CASGLVLRTPLGYTF. The chain combines TRBV12-5 with TRBJ1-2; maybe TRBD1 (5 bases). V lost 0 bases to trimming and J lost 8 bases, with 16 bases between them. Per germline, CDR1 LGHNT and CDR2 FRNRAP. The CDR3 totals 15 residues.

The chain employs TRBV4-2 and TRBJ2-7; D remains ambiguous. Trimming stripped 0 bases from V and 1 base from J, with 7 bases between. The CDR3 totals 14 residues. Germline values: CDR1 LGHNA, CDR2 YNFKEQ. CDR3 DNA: TGTGCCAGCAGCCAAGATACTGCTTCCTACGAGCAGTACTTC. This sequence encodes CASSQDTASYEQYF.

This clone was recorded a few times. The CDR3 region has the DNA TGTGCCAGCAGTGCCCAAGGGCGCGGGAGTAGGGCAGATACGCAGTATTTT. Its protein product is CASSAQGRGSRADTQYF. The chain couples TRBV2 to TRBJ2-3, with TRBD2 identical over 7 bases. The CDR3 runs to 17 residues. Unmatched junction bases numbered 14, after V lost 4 bases and J lost 4 bases. Germline V gene sequence: CDR1 SNHLY, CDR2 FYNNEI.

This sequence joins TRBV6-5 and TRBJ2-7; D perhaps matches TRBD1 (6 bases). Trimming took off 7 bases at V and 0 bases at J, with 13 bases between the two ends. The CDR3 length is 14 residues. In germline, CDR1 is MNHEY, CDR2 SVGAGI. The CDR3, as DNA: TGTGCCAGCAAGAGGACAGCTAGCTCCTACGAGCAGTACTTC. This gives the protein CASKRTASSYEQYF.

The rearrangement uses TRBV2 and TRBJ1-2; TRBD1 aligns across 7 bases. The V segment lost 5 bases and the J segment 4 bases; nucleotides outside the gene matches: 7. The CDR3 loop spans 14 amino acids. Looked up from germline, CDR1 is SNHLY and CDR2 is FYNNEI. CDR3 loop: CASSSQGPIYGYTF. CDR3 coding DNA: TGTGCCAGCAGTTCACAGGGGCCAATCTATGGCTACACCTTC.

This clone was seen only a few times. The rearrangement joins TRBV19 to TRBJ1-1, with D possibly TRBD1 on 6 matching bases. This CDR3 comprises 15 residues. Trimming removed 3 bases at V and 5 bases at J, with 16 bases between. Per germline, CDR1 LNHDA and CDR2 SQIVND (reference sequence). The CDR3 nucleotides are TGTGCCAGTAGTATTGGTCGGGGGGCCAGGACTGAAGCTTTCTTT. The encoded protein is CASSIGRGARTEAFF. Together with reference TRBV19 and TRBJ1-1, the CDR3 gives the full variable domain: DGGITQSPKYLFRKEGQNVTLSCEQNLNHDAMYWYRQDPGQGLRLIYYSQIVNDFQKGDIAEGYSVSREKKESFPLTVTSAQKNPTAFYLCASSIGRGARTEAFFGQGTRLTVV.

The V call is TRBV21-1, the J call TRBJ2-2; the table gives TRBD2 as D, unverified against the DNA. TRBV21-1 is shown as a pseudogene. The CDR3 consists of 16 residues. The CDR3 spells CASSKERSVSNGELFF. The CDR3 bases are TGTGCCAGCAGCAAGGAACGGAGCGTGAGTAACGGGGAGCTGTTTTTT.